This T cell receptor (beta chain) was captured in a study of T cell responses to AZD1222 COVID-19 vaccine. Study-wide points: Unmutated variant regions are reportedly targeted by nearly half of spike-specific TCRs.

Concerning this clone: Its antigen is not identified.

Using immunoSEQ multiplex PCR, the repertoire was profiled, and TCRdb retains in-frame clones only, with some absent. The table lists over 95,000 clones, approximately 92% of them singletons. Germline CDR1 LGHDT, CDR2 YNNKEL (reference sequence). This CDR3 region has 14 residues. The V gene lost 2 bases and the J gene lost 8 bases, with 12 bases spanning the gap. The chain employs TRBV3-1 (or the pseudogene TRBV3-2) and TRBJ1-4; D uncertain. This receptor was identified in an adult in good health. The specimen was peripheral blood, collected on day 0 of AZD1222 vaccination. CDR3 DNA: TGTGCCAGCAGCCAAAGGGTGATACAGGAAAAACTGTTTTTT. It translates to CASSQRVIQEKLFF.